This T cell receptor beta chain emerged from a study of T-cell memory formation after mild COVID-19. Details on this clonotype: What it binds is not known.

Constant-segment primers served in 5'RACE that generated TCR alpha and TCR beta cDNA libraries bearing sample barcodes and UMIs. TCRdb processed the 5' RACE reads anew with MiXCR; each CDR3 protein has one entry. This sample has about 49,000 distinct CDR3 sequences, with approximately 7.6% found just once. Regarding the study as a whole: Clonal second-wave expansions that peaked on day 37 had unconfirmed SARS-CoV-2 specificity. In pre-infection memory, a portion of responding clones appeared, which suggested that cross-reactive memory joined.

Germline CDR1 is MNHEY and CDR2 is SVGEGT. V was shortened by 5 bases and J by 8 bases, with 15 bases between the two germline ends. The CDR3 runs 13 residues. This receptor was taken from a man between 18 and 29 years old who had mild COVID-19 (a few samples of this study predate the infection). Cell type and time point are not known. The chain combines TRBV6-2 or TRBV6-3 with TRBJ1-1; D is unresolved. The sequenced sample consisted of PBMCs or a T cell subset sorted from them (not recorded which). CDR3 residues: CASSRDTGTEAFF. In DNA form, the CDR3 reads TGTGCCAGCAGTCGCGACACGGGAACGGAAGCTTTCTTT.